Sequencing of this T cell receptor (beta chain) was carried out in a study of blood T cell repertoires in COVID-19. Study background: Samples came from the United States, Italy and Spain, spanning acute and convalescent COVID-19. T cells, B-cell-depleted T cells, or PBMCs supplied cDNA or gDNA.

This clone was seen once. As handled by the study authors: Counts of nucleated cells, estimated from reference gene primer amplification, were obtained. Profiled with immunoSEQ multiplex PCR; TCRdb holds only in-frame clones, not every one. V, J and clone size reflect that table, while D and trimming were determined from the DNA. The top ten hold 3.5% to 4.5% of the sample, which has about 140,000 clones, roughly 78% seen once. Sequenced input: peripheral blood. The TCR sequence derives from a man aged 60-69 years with acute or convalescent COVID-19.

The CDR3 nucleotides are TGTGCCAGCGCAAACAGGAACTATGGCTACACCTTC. Amino acid sequence: CASANRNYGYTF. The chain couples TRBV28 to TRBJ1-2; D perhaps matches TRBD1 (5 bases). V lost 8 bases and J lost 2, with 9 bases in between. This CDR3 has 12 amino acids. In germline, CDR1 is MDHEN, CDR2 SYDVKM.